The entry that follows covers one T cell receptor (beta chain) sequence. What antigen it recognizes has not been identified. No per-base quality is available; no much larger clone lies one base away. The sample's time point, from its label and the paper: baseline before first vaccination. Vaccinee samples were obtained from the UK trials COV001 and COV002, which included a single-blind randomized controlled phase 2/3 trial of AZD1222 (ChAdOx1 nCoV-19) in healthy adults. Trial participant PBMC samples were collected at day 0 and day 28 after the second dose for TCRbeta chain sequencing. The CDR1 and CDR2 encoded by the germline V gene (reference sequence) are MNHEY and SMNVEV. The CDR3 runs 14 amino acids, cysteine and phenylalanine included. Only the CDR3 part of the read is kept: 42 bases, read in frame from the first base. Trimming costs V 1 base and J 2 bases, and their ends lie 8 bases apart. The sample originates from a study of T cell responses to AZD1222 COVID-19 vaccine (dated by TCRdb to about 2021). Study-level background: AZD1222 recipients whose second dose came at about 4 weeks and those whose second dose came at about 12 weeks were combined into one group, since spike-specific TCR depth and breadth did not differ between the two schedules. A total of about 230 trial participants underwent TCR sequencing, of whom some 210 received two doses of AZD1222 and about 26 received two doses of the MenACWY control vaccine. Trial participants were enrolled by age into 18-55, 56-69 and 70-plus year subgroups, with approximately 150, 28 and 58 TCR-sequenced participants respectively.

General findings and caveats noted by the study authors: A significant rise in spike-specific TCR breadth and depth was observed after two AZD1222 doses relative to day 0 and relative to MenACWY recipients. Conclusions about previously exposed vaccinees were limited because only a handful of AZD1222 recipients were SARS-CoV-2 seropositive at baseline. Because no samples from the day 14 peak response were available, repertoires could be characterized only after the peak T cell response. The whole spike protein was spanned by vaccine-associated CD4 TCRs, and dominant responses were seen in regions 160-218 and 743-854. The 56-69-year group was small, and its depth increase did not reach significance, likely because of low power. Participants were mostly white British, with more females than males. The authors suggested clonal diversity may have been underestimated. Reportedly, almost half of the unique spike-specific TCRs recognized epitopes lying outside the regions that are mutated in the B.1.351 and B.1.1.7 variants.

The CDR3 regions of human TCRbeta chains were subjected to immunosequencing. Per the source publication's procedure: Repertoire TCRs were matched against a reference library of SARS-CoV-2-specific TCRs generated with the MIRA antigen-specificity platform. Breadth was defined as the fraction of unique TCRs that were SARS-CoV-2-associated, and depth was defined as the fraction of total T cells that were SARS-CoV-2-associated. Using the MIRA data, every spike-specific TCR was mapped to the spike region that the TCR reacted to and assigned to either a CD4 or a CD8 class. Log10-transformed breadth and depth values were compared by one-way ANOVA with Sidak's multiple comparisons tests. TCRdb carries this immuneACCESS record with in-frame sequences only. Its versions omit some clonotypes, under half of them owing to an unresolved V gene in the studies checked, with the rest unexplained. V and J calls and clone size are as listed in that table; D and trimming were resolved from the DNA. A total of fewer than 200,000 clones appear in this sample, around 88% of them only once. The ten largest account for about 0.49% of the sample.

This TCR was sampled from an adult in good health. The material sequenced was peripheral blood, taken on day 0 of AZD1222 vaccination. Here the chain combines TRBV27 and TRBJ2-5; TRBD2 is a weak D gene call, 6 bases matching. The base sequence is TGTGCCAGCAGTTTATTGGGACTTCAAGAGACCCAGTACTTC. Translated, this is CASSLLGLQETQYF.